One and the same sample provided the 14 T cell receptor beta chains below, sequenced in a study of human T cells and chemical hapten exposure. Time point denoted: pre-sensitization, week 0. Indicated treatment: therapeutic diphenylcyclopropenone sensitization with weekly scalp DPC. TCRdb reprocessed the RACE reads with MiXCR, giving one entry per CDR3 protein. The sample yields approximately 260,000 distinct CDR3 sequences, almost 8% seen once. The sample in question was whole blood, obtained in connection with sensitization to the hapten diphenylcyclopropenone (DPC). These receptors came from a man younger than 35 with alopecia areata. Some clones in this sample may be carry-over from other donors' samples.

There are a few counts of this clonotype. This chain uses TRBV20-1 with TRBJ2-1; 9 positions agree with TRBD2. The ends lost 1 base at V and 3 bases at J; junction bases unmatched: 7. CDR3 size: 16 residues. Germline CDR1 and CDR2: DFQATT and SNEGSKA (reference sequence). CDR3 in DNA: TGCAGTGCTAGAGCGGCTAGCGGGGACTACTACAATGAGCAGTTCTTC. Translation: CSARAASGDYYNEQFF.

The rearrangement joins TRBV12-3 or TRBV12-4 to TRBJ2-2; 8 bases are shared with TRBD1. The CDR3 runs to 18 residues. V shed 6 bases, J shed 3 bases, and the junction held 15 bases outside the gene matches. CDR3 sequence (DNA): TGTGCCAGCAGATTCCCCCCTGGACAGGGTACGGACACCGGGGAGCTGTTTTTT. Protein product: CASRFPPGQGTDTGELFF.

The rearrangement joins TRBV6-5 to TRBJ1-1; possible D gene TRBD1, 6 bases. This CDR3 comprises 14 residues. The germline V and J ends were trimmed by 3 bases and 4 bases, with 12 bases remaining between them. Per the germline V gene, CDR1 is MNHEY and CDR2 is SVGAGI. The chain's CDR3 is CASSYRGHATEAFF. The CDR3 nucleotides read TGTGCCAGCAGTTATCGGGGGCACGCCACTGAAGCTTTCTTT.

The chain couples TRBV5-4 to TRBJ2-2; D gene uncertain. This CDR3 spans 15 amino acids. Germline-derived CDR1 and CDR2 are SGHNT and YYREEE (reference sequence). Trimming cost V 3 bases and J 3 bases, with 12 bases left between them. The CDR3 region is CASSWTLLDTGELFF. The CDR3 nucleotides are TGTGCCAGCAGCTGGACCCTTTTAGACACCGGGGAGCTGTTTTTT.

This clonotype was picked up a small number of times. The CDR3 reads CATSRTSTGTGELFF. CDR3 sequence (DNA): TGTGCCACCAGCAGGACTAGTACAGGCACCGGGGAGCTGTTTTTT. This chain uses TRBV15 with TRBJ2-2; possibly TRBD2 for D (6 bases). The ends were cut back, 3 bases at V and 4 bases at J, with 12 bases in the middle. Germline loops: CDR1 LNHNV, CDR2 YYDKDF (reference sequence). CDR3 length: 15 amino acids.

At least ten counts were recorded for this clonotype. V usage is TRBV4-3 and J usage is TRBJ1-1; D may be TRBD1 (6 bases). Germline V gene lookup returns CDR1 LGHNA and CDR2 YSLEER. The CDR3 contains 14 residues. The ends were cut back, 4 bases at V and 4 bases at J, with 13 bases in the middle. CDR3: CASSLTGAGTEAFF. In nucleotides, the CDR3 is TGCGCCAGCAGCCTCACGGGGGCTGGCACTGAAGCTTTCTTT.

This clonotype was seen only a few times. The chain couples TRBV28 to TRBJ2-7; unclear D gene. CDR3 length equals 16 residues. The ends were cut back, 3 bases at V and 1 base at J, with 16 bases in the middle. Germline V gives CDR1 MDHEN, CDR2 SYDVKM. The CDR3 reads CASSFNWGEISYEQYF. In nucleotides, the CDR3 is TGTGCCAGCAGTTTTAACTGGGGTGAGATATCCTACGAGCAGTACTTC.

This clonotype was recorded many times. V gene TRBV7-2 combines with J gene TRBJ1-1, with D unclear. Per the germline V gene, CDR1 is SGHTA and CDR2 is FQGNSA. V dropped 1 base and J dropped 1 base, with 7 bases sitting between them. This CDR3 has 14 amino acids. The CDR3 nucleotides read TGTGCCAGCAGCTTAGACAGCACGAACACTGAAGCTTTCTTT. It encodes CASSLDSTNTEAFF. Looking up the rest from reference TRBV7-2 and TRBJ1-1 gives the full variable domain: GAGVSQSPSNKVTEKGKDVELRCDPISGHTALYWYRQSLGQGLEFLIYFQGNSAPDKSGLPSDRFSAERTGGSVSTLTIQRTQQEDSAVYLCASSLDSTNTEAFFGQGTRLTVV.

This clonotype was counted only a few times. This chain joins TRBV7-2 and TRBJ2-4, with 9 bases aligning to TRBD2. Germline-derived CDR1 and CDR2 are SGHTA and FQGNSA. The CDR3 is 16 residues long. J lost 9 bases, V lost 3 bases, and 12 bases had no gene match. The chain's CDR3 is CASSLDLERGVTIQYF. In DNA, the CDR3 is TGTGCCAGCAGCTTGGATTTAGAGCGGGGGGTAACCATTCAGTACTTC.

This chain connects TRBV29-1 to TRBJ2-5; the D call may be TRBD1 or TRBD2 (5 bases each). Germline lookup yields CDR1 SQVTM and CDR2 ANQGSEA. This CDR3 is built from 12 residues. The germline V and J ends were trimmed by 6 bases and 2 bases, with 10 bases remaining between them. The CDR3 spells CSVRDGQETQYF. The CDR3, as DNA: TGCAGCGTACGGGACGGGCAAGAGACCCAGTACTTC.

Only a few counts were recorded for this clonotype. The chain couples TRBV6-5 to TRBJ1-2, with 8 bases that match TRBD1. The CDR3 runs to 14 residues. CDR1 MNHEY and CDR2 SVGAGI come from the germline V gene. The J segment lost 5 bases and the V segment lost 2 bases, leaving 4 bases of the junction unmatched. CDR3 bases: TGTGCCAGCAGTTACCGGACAGGGAAATATGGCTACACCTTC. Its translation: CASSYRTGKYGYTF.

This clonotype appeared a few times. J is TRBJ2-5 and V is TRBV6-5, with TRBD2 as a possible D gene (5 bases). The germline V and J ends were trimmed by 8 bases and 1 base, with 11 bases remaining between them. In germline, CDR1 is MNHEY, CDR2 SVGAGI. The CDR3 sequence is 13 residues long. The DNA of the CDR3 is TGTGCCAGCCACCCGGGGATCCAAGAGACCCAGTACTTC. Its translation: CASHPGIQETQYF.

This clonotype was seen a handful of times. The CDR3 DNA follows: TGTGCCAGCAGCTTAGGTTTCTTCAACACTGAAGCTTTCTTT. Translation: CASSLGFFNTEAFF. The V call is TRBV7-9, the J call TRBJ1-1; D is undetermined. This CDR3 spans 14 amino acids. Per the germline V gene, CDR1 is SEHNR and CDR2 is FQNEAQ (reference sequence). Trimming shortened V by 1 base and J by 2 bases, and 8 bases separated the two germline ends.

This clonotype was detected many times. The V call is TRBV6-2 or TRBV6-3, the J call TRBJ2-2, with no clear D. The V end was cut by 0 bases, the J end by 3 bases, with 11 bases between. Germline CDR1 is MNHEY and CDR2 is SVGEGT. This CDR3 has 16 residues. CDR3 in DNA: TGTGCCAGCAGTTACTCGATTAGCAGAGACACCGGGGAGCTGTTTTTT. Protein product: CASSYSISRDTGELFF.